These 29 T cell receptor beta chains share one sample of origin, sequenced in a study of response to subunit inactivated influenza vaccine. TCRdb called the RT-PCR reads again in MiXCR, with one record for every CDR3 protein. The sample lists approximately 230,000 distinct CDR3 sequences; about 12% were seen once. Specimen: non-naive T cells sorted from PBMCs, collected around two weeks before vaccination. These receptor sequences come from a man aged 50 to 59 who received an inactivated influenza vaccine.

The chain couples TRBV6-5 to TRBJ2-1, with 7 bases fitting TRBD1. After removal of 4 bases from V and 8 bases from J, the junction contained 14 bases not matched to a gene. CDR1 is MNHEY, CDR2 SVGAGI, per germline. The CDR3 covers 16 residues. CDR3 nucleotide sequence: TGTGCCAGCAGTTTGAGGACAGGTAACTTTCGCGATGAGCAGTTCTTC. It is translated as CASSLRTGNFRDEQFF.

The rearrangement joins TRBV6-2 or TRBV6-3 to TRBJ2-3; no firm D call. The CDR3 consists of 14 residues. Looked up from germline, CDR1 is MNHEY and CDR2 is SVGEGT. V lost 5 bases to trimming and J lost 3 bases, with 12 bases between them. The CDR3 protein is CASSSWAATDTQYF. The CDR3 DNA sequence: TGTGCCAGCAGTAGTTGGGCCGCGACAGATACGCAGTATTTT.

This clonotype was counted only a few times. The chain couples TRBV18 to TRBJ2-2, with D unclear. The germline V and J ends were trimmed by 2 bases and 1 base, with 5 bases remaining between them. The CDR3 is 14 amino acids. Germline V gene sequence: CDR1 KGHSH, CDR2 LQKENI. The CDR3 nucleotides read TGTGCCAGCTCACCAGTAGGGAACACCGGGGAGCTGTTTTTT. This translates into CASSPVGNTGELFF.

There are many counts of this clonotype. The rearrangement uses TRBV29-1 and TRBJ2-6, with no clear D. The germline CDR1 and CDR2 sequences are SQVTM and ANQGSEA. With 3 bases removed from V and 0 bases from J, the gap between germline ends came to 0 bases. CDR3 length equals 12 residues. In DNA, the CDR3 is TGCAGCGTTGACTCTGGGGCCAACGTCCTGACTTTC. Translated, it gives CSVDSGANVLTF.

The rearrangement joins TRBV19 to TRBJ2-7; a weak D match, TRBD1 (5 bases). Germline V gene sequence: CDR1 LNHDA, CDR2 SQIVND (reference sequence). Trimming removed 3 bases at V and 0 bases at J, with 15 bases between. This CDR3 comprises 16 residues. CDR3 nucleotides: TGTGCCAGTAGTATGGGGCCGGATCTCCTCTCCTACGAGCAGTACTTC. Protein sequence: CASSMGPDLLSYEQYF.

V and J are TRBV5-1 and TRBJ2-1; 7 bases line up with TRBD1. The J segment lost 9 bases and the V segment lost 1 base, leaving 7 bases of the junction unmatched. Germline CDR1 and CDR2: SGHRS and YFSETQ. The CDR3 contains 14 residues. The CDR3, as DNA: TGCGCCAGCAGCTTGCAAGACAGGGTTGGTGAGCAGTTCTTC. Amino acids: CASSLQDRVGEQFF. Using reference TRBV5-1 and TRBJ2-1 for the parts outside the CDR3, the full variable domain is KAGVTQTPRYLIKTRGQQVTLSCSPISGHRSVSWYQQTPGQGLQFLFEYFSETQRNKGNFPGRFSGRQFSNSRSEMNVSTLELGDSALYLCASSLQDRVGEQFFGPGTRLTVL.

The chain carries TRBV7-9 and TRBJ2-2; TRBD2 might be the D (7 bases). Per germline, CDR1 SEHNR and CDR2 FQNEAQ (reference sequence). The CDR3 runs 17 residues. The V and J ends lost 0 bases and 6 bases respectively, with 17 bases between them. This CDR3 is CASSLALTGGAAGELFF. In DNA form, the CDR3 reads TGTGCCAGCAGCTTAGCGCTGACTGGGGGGGCCGCCGGGGAGCTGTTTTTT.

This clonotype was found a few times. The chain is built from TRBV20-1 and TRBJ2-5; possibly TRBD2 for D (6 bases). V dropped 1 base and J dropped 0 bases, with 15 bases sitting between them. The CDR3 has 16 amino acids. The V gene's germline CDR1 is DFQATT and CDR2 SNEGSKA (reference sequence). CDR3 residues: CSARAYGTPYQETQYF. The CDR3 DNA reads TGCAGTGCTAGAGCTTATGGGACTCCGTACCAAGAGACCCAGTACTTC.

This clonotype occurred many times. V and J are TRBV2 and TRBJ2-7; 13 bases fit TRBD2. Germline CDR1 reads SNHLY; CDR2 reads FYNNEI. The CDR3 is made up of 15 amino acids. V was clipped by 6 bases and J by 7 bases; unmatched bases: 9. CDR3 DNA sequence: TGTGCCAGCAGCGACGGACTAGCGGGAGCTAAAGAGCAGTACTTC. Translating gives CASSDGLAGAKEQYF.

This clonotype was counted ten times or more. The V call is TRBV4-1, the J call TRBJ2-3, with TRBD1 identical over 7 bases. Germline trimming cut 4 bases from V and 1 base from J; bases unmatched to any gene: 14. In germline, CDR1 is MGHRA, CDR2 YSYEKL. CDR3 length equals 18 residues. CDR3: CASSLDHGTVARTDTQYF. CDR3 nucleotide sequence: TGCGCCAGCAGCCTAGACCACGGGACAGTGGCCCGCACAGATACGCAGTATTTT.

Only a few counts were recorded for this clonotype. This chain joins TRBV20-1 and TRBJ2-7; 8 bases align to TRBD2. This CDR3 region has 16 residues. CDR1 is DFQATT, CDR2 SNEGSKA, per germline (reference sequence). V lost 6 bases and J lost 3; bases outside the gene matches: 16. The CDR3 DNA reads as TGCAGTGCCCCACAGCGGGAGTTGATTCAGGGCTACGAGCAGTACTTC. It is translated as CSAPQRELIQGYEQYF.

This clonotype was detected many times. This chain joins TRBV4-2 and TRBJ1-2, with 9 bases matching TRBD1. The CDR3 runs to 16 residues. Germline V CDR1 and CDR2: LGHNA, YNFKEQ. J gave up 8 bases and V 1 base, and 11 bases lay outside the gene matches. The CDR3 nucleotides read TGTGCCAGCAGCCAAGGAATGGGACAGGGCTTTGGAGGCTACACCTTC. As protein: CASSQGMGQGFGGYTF.

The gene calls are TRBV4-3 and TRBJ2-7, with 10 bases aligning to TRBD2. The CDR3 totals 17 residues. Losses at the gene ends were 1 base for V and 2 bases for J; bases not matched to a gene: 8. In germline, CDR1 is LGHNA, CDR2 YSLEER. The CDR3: CASSQVASGSIPYEQYF. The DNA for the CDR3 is TGCGCCAGCAGCCAAGTGGCTAGCGGGAGTATCCCCTACGAGCAGTACTTC.

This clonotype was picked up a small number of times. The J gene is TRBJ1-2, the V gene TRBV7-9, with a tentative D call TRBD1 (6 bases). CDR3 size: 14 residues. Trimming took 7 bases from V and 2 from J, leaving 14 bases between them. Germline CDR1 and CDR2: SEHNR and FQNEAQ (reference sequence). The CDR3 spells CASNRVGGNYGYTF. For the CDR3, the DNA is TGTGCCAGCAACAGGGTCGGGGGGAACTATGGCTACACCTTC.

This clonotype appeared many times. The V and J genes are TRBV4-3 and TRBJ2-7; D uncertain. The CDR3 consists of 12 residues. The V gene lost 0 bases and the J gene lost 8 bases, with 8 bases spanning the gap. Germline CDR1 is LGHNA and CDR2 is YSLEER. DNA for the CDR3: TGCGCCAGCAGCCAAGATGCGGCTAAGCAGTACTTC. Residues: CASSQDAAKQYF.

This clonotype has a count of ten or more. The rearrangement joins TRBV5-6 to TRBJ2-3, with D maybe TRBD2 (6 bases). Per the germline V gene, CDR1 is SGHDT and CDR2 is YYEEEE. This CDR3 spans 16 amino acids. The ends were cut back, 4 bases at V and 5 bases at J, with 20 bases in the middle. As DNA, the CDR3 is TGTGCCAGCAGCGTGGTGCGGGGAGCGAGGGAAGATACGCAGTATTTT. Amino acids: CASSVVRGAREDTQYF.

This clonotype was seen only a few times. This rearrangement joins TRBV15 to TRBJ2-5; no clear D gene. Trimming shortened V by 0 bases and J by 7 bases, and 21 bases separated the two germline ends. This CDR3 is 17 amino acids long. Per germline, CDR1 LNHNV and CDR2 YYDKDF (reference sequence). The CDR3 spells CATSRDMTGPLGGTQYF. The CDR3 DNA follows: TGTGCCACCAGCAGAGATATGACCGGGCCCCTTGGTGGGACCCAGTACTTC.

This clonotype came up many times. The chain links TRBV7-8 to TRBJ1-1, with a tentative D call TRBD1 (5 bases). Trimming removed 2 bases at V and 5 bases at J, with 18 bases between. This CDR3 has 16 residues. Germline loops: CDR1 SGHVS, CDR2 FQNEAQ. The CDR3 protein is CASSLRVGARGTEAFF. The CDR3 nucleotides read TGTGCCAGCAGCTTACGGGTCGGGGCCCGGGGGACTGAAGCTTTCTTT.

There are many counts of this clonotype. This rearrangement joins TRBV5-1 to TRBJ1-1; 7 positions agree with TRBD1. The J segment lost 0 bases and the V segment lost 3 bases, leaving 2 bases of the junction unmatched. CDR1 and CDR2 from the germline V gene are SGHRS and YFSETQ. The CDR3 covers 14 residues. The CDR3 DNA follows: TGCGCCAGCAGCTCAACAGGGGTGAACACTGAAGCTTTCTTT. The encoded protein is CASSSTGVNTEAFF.

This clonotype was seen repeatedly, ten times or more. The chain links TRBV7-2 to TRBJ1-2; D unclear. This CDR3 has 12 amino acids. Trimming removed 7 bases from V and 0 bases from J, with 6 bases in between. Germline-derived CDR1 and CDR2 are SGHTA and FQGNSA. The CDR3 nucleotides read TGTGCCAGCAAGAAAACTAACTATGGCTACACCTTC. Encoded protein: CASKKTNYGYTF.

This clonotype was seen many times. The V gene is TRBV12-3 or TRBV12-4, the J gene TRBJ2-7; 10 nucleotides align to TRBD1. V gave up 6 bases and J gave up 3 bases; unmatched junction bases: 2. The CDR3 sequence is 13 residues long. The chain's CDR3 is CASRRDRGYEQYF. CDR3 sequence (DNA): TGTGCCAGCAGGCGGGACAGGGGCTACGAGCAGTACTTC.

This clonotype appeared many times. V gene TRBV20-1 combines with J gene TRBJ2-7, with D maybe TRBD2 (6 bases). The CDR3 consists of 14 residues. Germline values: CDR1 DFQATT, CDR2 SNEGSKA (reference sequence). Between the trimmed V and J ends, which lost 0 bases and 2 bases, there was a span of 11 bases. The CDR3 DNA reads TGCAGTGCTAGAGATCGTCGGACTACCTACGAGCAGTACTTC. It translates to CSARDRRTTYEQYF.

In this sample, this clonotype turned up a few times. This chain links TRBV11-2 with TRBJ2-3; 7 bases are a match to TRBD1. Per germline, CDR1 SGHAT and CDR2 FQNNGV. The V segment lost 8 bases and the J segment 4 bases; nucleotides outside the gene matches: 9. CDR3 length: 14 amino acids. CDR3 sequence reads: CASQGVPWADTQYF. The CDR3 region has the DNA TGTGCCAGCCAGGGGGTGCCTTGGGCAGATACGCAGTATTTT.

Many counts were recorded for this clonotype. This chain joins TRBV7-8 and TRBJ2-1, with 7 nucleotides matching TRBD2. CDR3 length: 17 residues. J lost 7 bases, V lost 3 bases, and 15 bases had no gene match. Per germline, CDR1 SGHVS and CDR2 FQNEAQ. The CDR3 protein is CASSLPRRLAEGNEQFF. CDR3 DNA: TGTGCCAGCAGCTTGCCCCGCAGGCTAGCGGAGGGGAATGAGCAGTTCTTC.

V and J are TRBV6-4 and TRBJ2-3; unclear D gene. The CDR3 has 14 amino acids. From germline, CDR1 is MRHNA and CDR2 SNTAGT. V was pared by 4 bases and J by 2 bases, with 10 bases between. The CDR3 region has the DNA TGTGCCAGCAGTGCCGACTCTCACACAGATACGCAGTATTTT. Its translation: CASSADSHTDTQYF.

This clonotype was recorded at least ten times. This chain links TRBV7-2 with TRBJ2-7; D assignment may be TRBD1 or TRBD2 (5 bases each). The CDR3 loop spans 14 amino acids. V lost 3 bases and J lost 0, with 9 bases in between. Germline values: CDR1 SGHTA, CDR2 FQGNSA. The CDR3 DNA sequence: TGTGCCAGCAGCTTCCAGGGAGTCTCCTACGAGCAGTACTTC. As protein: CASSFQGVSYEQYF.

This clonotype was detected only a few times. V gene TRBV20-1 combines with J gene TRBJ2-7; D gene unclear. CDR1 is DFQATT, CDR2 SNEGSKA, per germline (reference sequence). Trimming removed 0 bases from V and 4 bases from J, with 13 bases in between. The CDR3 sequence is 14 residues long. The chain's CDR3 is CSAREGNTWYEQYF. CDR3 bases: TGCAGTGCTAGAGAGGGAAACACTTGGTACGAGCAGTACTTC.

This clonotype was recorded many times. CDR3 residues: CASSPGQSYEQYF. In DNA, the CDR3 is TGCGCCAGCAGCCCCGGACAGTCCTACGAGCAGTACTTC. The chain combines TRBV4-3 with TRBJ2-7, with D possibly TRBD1 on 6 matching bases. Per the germline V gene, CDR1 is LGHNA and CDR2 is YSLEER. V was shortened by 4 bases and J by 1 base, with 8 bases between the two germline ends. The CDR3 covers 13 residues.

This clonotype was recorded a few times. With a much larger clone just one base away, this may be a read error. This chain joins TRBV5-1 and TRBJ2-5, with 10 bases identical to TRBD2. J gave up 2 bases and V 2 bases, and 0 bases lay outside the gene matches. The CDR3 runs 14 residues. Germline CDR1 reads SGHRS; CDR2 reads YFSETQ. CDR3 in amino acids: CASSFSGGQETQYF. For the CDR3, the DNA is TGCGCCAGCAGCTTTAGCGGGGGGCAAGAGACCCAGTACTTC.